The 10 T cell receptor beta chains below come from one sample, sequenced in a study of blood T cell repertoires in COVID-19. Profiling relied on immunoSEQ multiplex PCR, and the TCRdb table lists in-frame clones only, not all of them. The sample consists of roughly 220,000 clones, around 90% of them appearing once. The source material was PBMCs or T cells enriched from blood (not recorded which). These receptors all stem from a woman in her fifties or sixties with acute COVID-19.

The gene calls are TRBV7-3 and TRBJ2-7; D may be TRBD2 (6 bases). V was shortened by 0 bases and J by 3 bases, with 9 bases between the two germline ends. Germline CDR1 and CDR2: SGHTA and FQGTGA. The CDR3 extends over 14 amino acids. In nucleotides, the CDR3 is TGTGCCAGCAGCTTAACTTACGGGGGCTACGAGCAGTACTTC. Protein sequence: CASSLTYGGYEQYF.

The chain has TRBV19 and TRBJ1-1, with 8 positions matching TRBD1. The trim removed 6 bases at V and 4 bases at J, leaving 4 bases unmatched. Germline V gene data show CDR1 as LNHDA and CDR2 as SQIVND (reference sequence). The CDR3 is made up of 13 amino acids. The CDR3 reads CASSDTGGTEAFF. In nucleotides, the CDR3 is TGTGCCAGTAGCGATACAGGGGGCACTGAAGCTTTCTTT.

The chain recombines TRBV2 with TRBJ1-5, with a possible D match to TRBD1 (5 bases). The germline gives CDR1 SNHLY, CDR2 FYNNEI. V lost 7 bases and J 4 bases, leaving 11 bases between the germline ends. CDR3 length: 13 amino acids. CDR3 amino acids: CASKGPPNQPQHF. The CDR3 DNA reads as TGTGCCAGCAAGGGGCCACCTAATCAGCCCCAGCATTTT.

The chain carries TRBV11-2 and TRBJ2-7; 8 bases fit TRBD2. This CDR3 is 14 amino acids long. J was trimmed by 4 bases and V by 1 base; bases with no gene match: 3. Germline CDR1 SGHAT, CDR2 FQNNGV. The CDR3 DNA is TGTGCCAGCAGCTTAGCGGGAGGGCCGTACGAGCAGTACTTC. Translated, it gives CASSLAGGPYEQYF.

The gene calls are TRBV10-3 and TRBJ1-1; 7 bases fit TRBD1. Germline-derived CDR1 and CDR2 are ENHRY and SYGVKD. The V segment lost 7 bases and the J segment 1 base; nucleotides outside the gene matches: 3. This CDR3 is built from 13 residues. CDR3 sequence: CAITGGRNTEAFF. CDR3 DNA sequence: TGTGCCATCACAGGGGGAAGGAACACTGAAGCTTTCTTT.

The DNA for the CDR3 is TGTGCCAGCAGGGGAGATTCGAACACCGGGGAGCTGTTTTTT. This translates into CASRGDSNTGELFF. This chain connects TRBV5-4 to TRBJ2-2, with a weak D call TRBD2 (5 bases). The germline V gene encodes CDR1 SGHNT and CDR2 YYREEE (reference sequence). This CDR3 has 14 amino acids. V gave up 5 bases and J gave up 0 bases, with 8 bases separating them.

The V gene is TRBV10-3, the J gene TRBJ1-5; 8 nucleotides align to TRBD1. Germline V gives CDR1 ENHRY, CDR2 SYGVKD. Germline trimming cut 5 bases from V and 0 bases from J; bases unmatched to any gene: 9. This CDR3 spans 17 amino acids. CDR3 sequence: CAISTGTGPYSNQPQHF. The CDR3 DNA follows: TGTGCCATCAGTACCGGGACAGGTCCGTATAGCAATCAGCCCCAGCATTTT.

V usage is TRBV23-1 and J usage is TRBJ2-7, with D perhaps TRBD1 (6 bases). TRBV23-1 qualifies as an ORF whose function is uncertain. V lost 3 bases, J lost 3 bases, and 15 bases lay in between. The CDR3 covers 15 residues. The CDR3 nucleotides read TGCGCCAGCAGTCATGGGACATATCCCCACTACGAGCAGTACTTC. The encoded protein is CASSHGTYPHYEQYF.

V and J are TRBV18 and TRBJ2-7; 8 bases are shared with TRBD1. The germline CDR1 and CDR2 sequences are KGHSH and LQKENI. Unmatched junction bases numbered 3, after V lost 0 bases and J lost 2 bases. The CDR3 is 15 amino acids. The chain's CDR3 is CASSPPATGAYEQYF. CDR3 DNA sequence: TGTGCCAGCTCACCACCAGCGACAGGGGCCTACGAGCAGTACTTC. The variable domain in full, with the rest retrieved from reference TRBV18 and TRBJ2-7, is NAGVMQNPRHLVRRRGQEARLRCSPMKGHSHVYWYRQLPEEGLKFMVYLQKENIIDESGMPKERFSAEFPKEGPSILRIQQVVRGDSAAYFCASSPPATGAYEQYFGPGTRLTVT.

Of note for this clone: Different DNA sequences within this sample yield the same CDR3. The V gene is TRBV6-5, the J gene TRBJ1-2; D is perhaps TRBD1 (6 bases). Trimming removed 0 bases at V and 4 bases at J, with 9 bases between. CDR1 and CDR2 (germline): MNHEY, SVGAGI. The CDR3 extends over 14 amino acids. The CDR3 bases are TGTGCCAGCAGTTACTCTGGGGGCAGCTATGGCTACACCTTC. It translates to CASSYSGGSYGYTF.